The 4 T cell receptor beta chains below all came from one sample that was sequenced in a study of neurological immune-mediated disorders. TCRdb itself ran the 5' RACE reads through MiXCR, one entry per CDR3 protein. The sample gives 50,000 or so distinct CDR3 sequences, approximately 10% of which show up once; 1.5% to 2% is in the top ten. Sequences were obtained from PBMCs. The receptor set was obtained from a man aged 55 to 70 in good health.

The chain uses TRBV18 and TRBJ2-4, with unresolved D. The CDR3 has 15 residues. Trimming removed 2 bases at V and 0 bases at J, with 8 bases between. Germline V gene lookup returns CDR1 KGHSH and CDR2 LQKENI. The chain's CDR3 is CASSPSVGAKNIQYF. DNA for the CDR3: TGTGCCAGCTCACCATCAGTAGGAGCCAAAAACATTCAGTACTTC. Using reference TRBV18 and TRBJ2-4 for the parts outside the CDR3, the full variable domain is NAGVMQNPRHLVRRRGQEARLRCSPMKGHSHVYWYRQLPEEGLKFMVYLQKENIIDESGMPKERFSAEFPKEGPSILRIQQVVRGDSAAYFCASSPSVGAKNIQYFGAGTRLSVL.

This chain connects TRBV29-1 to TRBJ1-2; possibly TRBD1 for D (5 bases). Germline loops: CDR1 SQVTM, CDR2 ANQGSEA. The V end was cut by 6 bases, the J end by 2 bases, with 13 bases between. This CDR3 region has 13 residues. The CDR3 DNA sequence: TGCAGCGTCACTCCGGGACCGAACTATGGCTACACCTTC. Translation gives CSVTPGPNYGYTF. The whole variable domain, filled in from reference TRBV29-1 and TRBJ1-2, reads SAVISQKPSRDICQRGTSLTIQCQVDSQVTMMFWYRQQPGQSLTLIATANQGSEATYESGFVIDKFPISRPNLTFSTLTVSNMSPEDSSIYLCSVTPGPNYGYTFGSGTRLTVV.

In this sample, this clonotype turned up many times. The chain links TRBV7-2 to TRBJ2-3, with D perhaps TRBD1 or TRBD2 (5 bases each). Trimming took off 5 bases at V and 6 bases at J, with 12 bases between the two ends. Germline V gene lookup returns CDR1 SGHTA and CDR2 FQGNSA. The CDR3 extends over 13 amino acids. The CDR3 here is CASSAHRDDTQYF. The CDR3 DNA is TGTGCCAGCAGCGCTCACCGGGACGATACGCAGTATTTT.

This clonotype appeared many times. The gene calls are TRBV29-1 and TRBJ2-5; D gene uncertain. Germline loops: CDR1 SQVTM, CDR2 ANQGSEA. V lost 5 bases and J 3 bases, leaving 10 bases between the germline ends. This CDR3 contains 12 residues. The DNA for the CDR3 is TGCAGCGTTCTCGGTGGGGAAGAGACCCAGTACTTC. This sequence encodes CSVLGGEETQYF.